The next 20 T cell receptor beta chains were all read from a single sample in a study of PD-1 blockade in classical Hodgkin lymphoma. Profiled with immunoSEQ multiplex PCR; TCRdb holds only in-frame clones, not every one. Found here are around 23,000 clones, approximately 87% of them singletons; the top ten hold under 7%. Regarding time point: newly diagnosed, previously untreated cHL patient sample. The study isolated CD8+ T cells from thawed PBMCs by magnetic negative selection. The sequencing sample was made of CD8+ T cells from blood. The receptors shown here come from a human donor with classical Hodgkin lymphoma.

The J gene is TRBJ1-6, the V gene TRBV14; 7 bases map to TRBD1. Trimming took 5 bases from V and 8 from J; bases not matched to a gene: 9. The CDR3 contains 15 residues. The germline V gene has CDR1 SGHDN and CDR2 FVKESK. In DNA form, the CDR3 reads TGTGCCAGCAGCGAAGTAGCCAGGGGGGATTCACCCCTCCACTTT. It yields the protein CASSEVARGDSPLHF. Filled out from reference TRBV14 and TRBJ1-6, the complete variable domain reads EAGVTQFPSHSVIEKGQTVTLRCDPISGHDNLYWYRRVMGKEIKFLLHFVKESKQDESGMPNNRFLAERTGGTYSTLKVQPAELEDSGVYFCASSEVARGDSPLHFGNGTRLTVT.

The gene calls are TRBV4-1 and TRBJ2-7; 8 nucleotides align to TRBD2. Germline CDR1 is MGHRA and CDR2 is YSYEKL. The CDR3 has 16 residues. V shed 0 bases, J shed 2 bases, and the junction held 6 bases outside the gene matches. The CDR3: CASSQDLAGVTYEQYF. CDR3 coding DNA: TGCGCCAGCAGCCAAGATCTAGCGGGCGTTACCTACGAGCAGTACTTC.

This chain joins TRBV28 and TRBJ1-5; TRBD1 agrees at 7 bases. The CDR3 has 16 amino acids. V lost 6 bases and J lost 5; bases outside the gene matches: 13. Germline loops: CDR1 MDHEN, CDR2 SYDVKM. The CDR3 sequence is CASSTIGTDWDQPQHF. The CDR3 coding sequence is TGTGCCAGCAGCACAATCGGGACAGACTGGGATCAGCCCCAGCATTTT.

This rearrangement joins TRBV11-3 to TRBJ2-5, with D maybe TRBD2 (5 bases). Trimming removed 5 bases from V and 0 bases from J, with 10 bases in between. Per germline, CDR1 SGHNT and CDR2 YENEEA. This CDR3 spans 14 amino acids. CDR3 amino acids: CASSLGGYQETQYF. CDR3 DNA: TGTGCCAGCAGCCTTGGAGGCTACCAAGAGACCCAGTACTTC.

This chain joins TRBV19 and TRBJ2-7; tentatively, D is TRBD1 (7 bases). The V end lost 3 bases, the J end lost 4 bases, and 13 bases lay between the germline ends. The CDR3 is 14 residues long. Germline V gene data show CDR1 as LNHDA and CDR2 as SQIVND (reference sequence). CDR3 region: CASSISSGGYEQYF. CDR3 nucleotide sequence: TGTGCCAGTAGTATCTCTTCAGGGGGGTACGAGCAGTACTTC.

The chain links TRBV18 to TRBJ1-1; D remains unclear. With 5 bases removed from V and 4 bases from J, the gap between germline ends came to 11 bases. This CDR3 is built from 13 residues. Looked up from germline, CDR1 is KGHSH and CDR2 is LQKENI. The DNA for the CDR3 is TGTGCCAGCTCAGATGGCACAGTCACTGAAGCTTTCTTT. Its translation is CASSDGTVTEAFF.

This clone was picked up one time. The rearrangement links TRBV4-3 to TRBJ1-2; no clear D gene. The CDR3 has 15 amino acids. Germline CDR1 reads LGHNA; CDR2 reads YSLEER. Trimming stripped 0 bases from V and 4 bases from J, with 12 bases between. The CDR3 spells CASSQDSVSVYGYTF. CDR3 bases: TGCGCCAGCAGCCAAGATTCAGTTAGCGTCTATGGCTACACCTTC.

This clone was seen a single time. The V gene is TRBV7-8, the J gene TRBJ1-1; D remains unclear. In germline, CDR1 is SGHVS, CDR2 FQNEAQ. The CDR3 is 16 residues long. V was pared by 1 base and J by 10 bases, with 22 bases between. This CDR3 is CASSLEPGLSMLGAFF. The CDR3 DNA follows: TGTGCCAGCAGCTTAGAACCCGGACTGTCAATGCTCGGAGCTTTCTTT.

The chain employs TRBV11-2 and TRBJ1-1, with no clear D. In germline, CDR1 is SGHAT, CDR2 FQNNGV. V was trimmed by 5 bases and J by 7 bases, leaving 17 bases between them. The length of the CDR3 is 14 residues. CDR3 sequence: CASSPPPTDFEAFF. The CDR3 nucleotides read TGTGCCAGCAGCCCCCCCCCGACGGACTTTGAAGCTTTCTTT.

This clone was counted a single time. The CDR3, as DNA: TGTGCCAGCATCGACCTAGCGGGGGGCTCCTACAATGAGCAGTTCTTC. Translated: CASIDLAGGSYNEQFF. This chain connects TRBV5-6 to TRBJ2-1; 11 bases align to TRBD2. Germline V CDR1 and CDR2: SGHDT, YYEEEE. Losses at the gene ends were 6 bases for V and 0 bases for J; bases not matched to a gene: 5. The CDR3 runs to 16 residues.

Remarks on this clone: One junction end disagrees with the germline gene, perhaps due to a read error. The V and J genes are TRBV18 and TRBJ2-7, with D possibly TRBD1 on 5 matching bases. Germline CDR1 is KGHSH and CDR2 is LQKENI. The CDR3 loop spans 15 amino acids. DNA of the CDR3: TGTGCCAGCTCTCCACTGGAGACAGTCTCCTACGAGCAGTACTTC. It is translated as CASSPLETVSYEQYF.

The CDR3 coding sequence is TGCGCCAGCAGCTTGCGACAGAACAATGAGCAGTTCTTC. As protein: CASSLRQNNEQFF. The chain joins TRBV5-1 to TRBJ2-1; D perhaps matches TRBD1 (5 bases). Germline assignment: CDR1 SGHRS and CDR2 YFSETQ. V dropped 1 base and J dropped 5 bases, with 7 bases sitting between them. The CDR3 runs to 13 residues. Looking up the rest from reference TRBV5-1 and TRBJ2-1 gives the full variable domain: KAGVTQTPRYLIKTRGQQVTLSCSPISGHRSVSWYQQTPGQGLQFLFEYFSETQRNKGNFPGRFSGRQFSNSRSEMNVSTLELGDSALYLCASSLRQNNEQFFGPGTRLTVL.

This chain uses TRBV7-2 with TRBJ2-1; possibly TRBD2 for D (6 bases). This CDR3 region has 16 residues. CDR1 SGHTA and CDR2 FQGNSA come from the germline V gene. Between the trimmed V and J ends, which lost 5 bases and 0 bases, there was a span of 14 bases. The CDR3 is CASSGRGYSSYNEQFF. The CDR3 nucleotides are TGTGCCAGCAGCGGTCGGGGGTACAGCTCCTACAATGAGCAGTTCTTC.

The rearrangement uses TRBV11-2 and TRBJ2-1; D is unresolved. Germline V gene sequence: CDR1 SGHAT, CDR2 FQNNGV. CDR3 size: 12 residues. V gave up 1 base and J gave up 4 bases, with 2 bases separating them. CDR3: CASSLGYNEQFF. Written as DNA, the CDR3 is TGTGCCAGCAGCTTAGGATACAATGAGCAGTTCTTC.

This chain joins TRBV6-1 and TRBJ1-1; D might be TRBD1 (6 bases). The CDR3 extends over 14 amino acids. Germline-derived CDR1 and CDR2 are MNHNS and SASEGT. V dropped 1 base and J dropped 5 bases, with 11 bases sitting between them. Here the CDR3 reads CASSEGQGFTEAFF. CDR3 coding DNA: TGTGCCAGCAGTGAAGGGCAGGGGTTTACTGAAGCTTTCTTT.

V is TRBV18 and J is TRBJ2-5, with D tentatively TRBD2 (6 bases). Trimming cost V 3 bases and J 1 base, with 12 bases left between them. Germline-derived CDR1 and CDR2 are KGHSH and LQKENI. The CDR3 has 15 amino acids. CDR3 in DNA: TGTGCCAGCTCACCGGCTGGGGGGAGCCAAGAGACCCAGTACTTC. Its protein is CASSPAGGSQETQYF.

This chain links TRBV11-1 with TRBJ2-7; 8 bases agree with TRBD2. From germline, CDR1 is SGHAT and CDR2 FQDESV (reference sequence). V dropped 5 bases and J dropped 3; count of bases not matched to a gene: 9. This CDR3 region has 15 residues. Here the CDR3 reads CASSPWTSHLYEQYF. CDR3 nucleotide sequence: TGTGCCAGCAGCCCCTGGACTAGCCACCTCTACGAGCAGTACTTC.

The chain combines TRBV11-1 with TRBJ2-5; D remains ambiguous. Trimming stripped 2 bases from V and 4 bases from J, with 20 bases between. The CDR3 extends over 17 amino acids. In germline, CDR1 is SGHAT, CDR2 FQDESV (reference sequence). The CDR3 nucleotides are TGTGCCAGCAGCTTAAAGACGAGCTGGCCAGGTGGAGAGACCCAGTACTTC. Residues: CASSLKTSWPGGETQYF. The full variable domain, its missing parts supplied by reference TRBV11-1 and TRBJ2-5, is EAEVAQSPRYKITEKSQAVAFWCDPISGHATLYWYRQILGQGPELLVQFQDESVVDDSQLPKDRFSAERLKGVDSTLKIQPAELGDSAMYLCASSLKTSWPGGETQYFGPGTRLLVL.

The rearrangement uses TRBV19 and TRBJ2-1; D gene uncertain. CDR1 is LNHDA, CDR2 SQIVND, per germline (reference sequence). V was cut by 4 bases and J by 2 bases, with 12 bases left in between. The CDR3 consists of 15 residues. The CDR3 nucleotides read TGTGCCAGTAGTAGAGACAACCGGGCCTACAATGAGCAGTTCTTC. Encoded protein: CASSRDNRAYNEQFF.

On this clone itself: One junction end does not reproduce the germline sequence, and a read error may be involved. The chain couples TRBV7-2 to TRBJ1-1; no firm D call. CDR1 SGHTA and CDR2 FQGNSA come from the germline V gene. The CDR3 is 13 amino acids. Written as DNA, the CDR3 is TGTGCCAGCAGTTTAGCGTTGTGGCCTGAAGCTTTCTTT. Its translation is CASSLALWPEAFF.